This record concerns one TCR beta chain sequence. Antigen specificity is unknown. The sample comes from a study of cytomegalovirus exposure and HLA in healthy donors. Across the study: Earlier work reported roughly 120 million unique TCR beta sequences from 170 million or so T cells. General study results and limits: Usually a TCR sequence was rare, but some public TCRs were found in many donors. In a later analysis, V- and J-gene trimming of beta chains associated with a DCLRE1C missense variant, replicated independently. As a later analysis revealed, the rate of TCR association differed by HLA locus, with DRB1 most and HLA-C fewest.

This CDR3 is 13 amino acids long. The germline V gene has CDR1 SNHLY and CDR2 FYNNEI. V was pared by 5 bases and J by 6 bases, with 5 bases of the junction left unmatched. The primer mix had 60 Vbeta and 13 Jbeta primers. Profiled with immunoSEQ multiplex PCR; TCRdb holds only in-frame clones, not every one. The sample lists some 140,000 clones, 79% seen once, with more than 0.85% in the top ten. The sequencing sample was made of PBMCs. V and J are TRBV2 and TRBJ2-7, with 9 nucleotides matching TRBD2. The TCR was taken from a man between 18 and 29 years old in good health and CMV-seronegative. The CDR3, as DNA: TGTGCCAGCAGTTTTACGCGGGAGGGCGAGCAGTACTTC. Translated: CASSFTREGEQYF.